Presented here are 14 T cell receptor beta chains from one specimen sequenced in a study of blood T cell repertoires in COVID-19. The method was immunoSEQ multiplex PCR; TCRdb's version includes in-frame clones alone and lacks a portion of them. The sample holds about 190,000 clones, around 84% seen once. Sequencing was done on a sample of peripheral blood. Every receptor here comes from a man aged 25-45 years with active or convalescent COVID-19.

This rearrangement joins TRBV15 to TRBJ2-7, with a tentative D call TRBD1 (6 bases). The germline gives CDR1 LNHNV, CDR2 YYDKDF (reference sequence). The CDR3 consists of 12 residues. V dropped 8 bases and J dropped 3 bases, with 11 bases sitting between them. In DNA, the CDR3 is TGTGCCACCGGGACAAACTACTACGAGCAGTACTTC. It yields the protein CATGTNYYEQYF. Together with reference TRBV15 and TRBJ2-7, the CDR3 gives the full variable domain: DAMVIQNPRYQVTQFGKPVTLSCSQTLNHNVMYWYQQKSSQAPKLLFHYYDKDFNNEADTPDNFQSRRPNTSFCFLDIRSPGLGDTAMYLCATGTNYYEQYFGPGTRLTVT.

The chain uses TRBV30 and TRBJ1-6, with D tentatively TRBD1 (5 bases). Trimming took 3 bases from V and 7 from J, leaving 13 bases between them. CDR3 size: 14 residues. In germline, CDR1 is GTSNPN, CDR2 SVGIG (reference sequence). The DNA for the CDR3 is TGTGCCTGGAGCAGGGTAGGCCCAAATTCACCCCTCCACTTT. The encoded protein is CAWSRVGPNSPLHF.

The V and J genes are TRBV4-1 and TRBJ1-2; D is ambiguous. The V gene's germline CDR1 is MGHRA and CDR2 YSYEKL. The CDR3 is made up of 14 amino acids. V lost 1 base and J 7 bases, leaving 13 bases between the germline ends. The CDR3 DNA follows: TGCGCCAGCAGCCAAGTTGGACGAGGGTTTGGCTACACCTTC. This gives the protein CASSQVGRGFGYTF.

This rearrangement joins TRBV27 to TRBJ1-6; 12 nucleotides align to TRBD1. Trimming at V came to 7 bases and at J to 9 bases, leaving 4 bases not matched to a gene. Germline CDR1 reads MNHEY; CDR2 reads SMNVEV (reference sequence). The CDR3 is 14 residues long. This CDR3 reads CASKGDRGPSPLHF. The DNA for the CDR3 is TGTGCCAGCAAAGGGGACAGGGGGCCTTCACCCCTCCACTTT.

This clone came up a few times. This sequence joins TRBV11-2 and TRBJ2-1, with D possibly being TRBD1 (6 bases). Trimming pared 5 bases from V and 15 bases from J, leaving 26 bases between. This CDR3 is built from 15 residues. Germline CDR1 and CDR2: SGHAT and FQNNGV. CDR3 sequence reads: CASSIQGTPSQGRFF. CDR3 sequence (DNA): TGTGCCAGCAGCATTCAGGGGACCCCCTCGCAGGGGCGGTTCTTC.

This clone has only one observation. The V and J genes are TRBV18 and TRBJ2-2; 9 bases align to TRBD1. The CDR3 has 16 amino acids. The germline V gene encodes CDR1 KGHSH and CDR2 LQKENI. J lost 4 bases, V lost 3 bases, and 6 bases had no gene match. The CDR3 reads CASSPRQGVVTGELFF. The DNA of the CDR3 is TGTGCCAGCTCACCGCGACAGGGGGTGGTCACCGGGGAGCTGTTTTTT.

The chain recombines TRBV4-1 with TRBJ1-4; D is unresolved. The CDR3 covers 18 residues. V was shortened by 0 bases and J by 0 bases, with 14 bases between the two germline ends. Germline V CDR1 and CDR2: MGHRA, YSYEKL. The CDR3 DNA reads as TGCGCCAGCAGCCAAGACTTCGAGGAAACGGCAACTAATGAAAAACTGTTTTTT. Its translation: CASSQDFEETATNEKLFF.

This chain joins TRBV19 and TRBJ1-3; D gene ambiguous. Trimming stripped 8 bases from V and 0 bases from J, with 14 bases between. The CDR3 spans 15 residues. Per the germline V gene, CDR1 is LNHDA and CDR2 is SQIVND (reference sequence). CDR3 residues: CASQTAVNSGNTIYF. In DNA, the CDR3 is TGTGCCAGTCAGACGGCGGTAAACTCTGGAAACACCATATATTTT.

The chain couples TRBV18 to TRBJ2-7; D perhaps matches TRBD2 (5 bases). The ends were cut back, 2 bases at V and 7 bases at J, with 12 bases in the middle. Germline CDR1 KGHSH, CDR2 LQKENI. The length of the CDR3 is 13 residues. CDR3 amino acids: CASSPSVTGEQYV. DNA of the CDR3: TGTGCCAGCTCACCATCCGTAACGGGAGAGCAGTACGTC.

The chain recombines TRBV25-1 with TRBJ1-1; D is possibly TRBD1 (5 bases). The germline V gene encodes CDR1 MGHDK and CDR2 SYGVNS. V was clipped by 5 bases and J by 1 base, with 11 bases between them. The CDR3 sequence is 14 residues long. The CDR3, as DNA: TGTGCCAGCAGTTGGTCAGGGAAGAACACTGAAGCTTTCTTT. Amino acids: CASSWSGKNTEAFF.

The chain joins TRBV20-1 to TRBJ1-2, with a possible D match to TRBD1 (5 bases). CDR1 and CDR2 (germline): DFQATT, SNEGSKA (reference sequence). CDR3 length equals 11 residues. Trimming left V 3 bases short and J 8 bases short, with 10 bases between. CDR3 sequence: CSARGGDGYTF. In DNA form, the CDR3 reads TGCAGTGCTAGGGGAGGGGACGGCTACACCTTC.

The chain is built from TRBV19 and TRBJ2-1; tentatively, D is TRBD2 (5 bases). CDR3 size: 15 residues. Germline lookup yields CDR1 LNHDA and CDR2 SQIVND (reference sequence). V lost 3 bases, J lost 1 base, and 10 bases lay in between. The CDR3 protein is CASSIGGRSYNEQFF. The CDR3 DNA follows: TGTGCCAGTAGTATCGGCGGGCGTTCCTACAATGAGCAGTTCTTC.

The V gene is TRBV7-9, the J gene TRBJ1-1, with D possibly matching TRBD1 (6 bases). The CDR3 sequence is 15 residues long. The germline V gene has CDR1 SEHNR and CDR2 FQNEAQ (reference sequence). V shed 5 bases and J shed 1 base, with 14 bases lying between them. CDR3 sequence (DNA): TGTGCCAGCAGCCCCGGGGGGACATGGAACACTGAAGCTTTCTTT. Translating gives CASSPGGTWNTEAFF.

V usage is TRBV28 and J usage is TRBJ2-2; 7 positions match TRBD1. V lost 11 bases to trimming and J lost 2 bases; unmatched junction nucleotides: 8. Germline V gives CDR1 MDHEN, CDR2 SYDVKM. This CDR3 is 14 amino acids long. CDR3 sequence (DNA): TGTGCCGGTAGGACAGGAATCAACACCGGGGAGCTGTTTTTT. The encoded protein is CAGRTGINTGELFF.